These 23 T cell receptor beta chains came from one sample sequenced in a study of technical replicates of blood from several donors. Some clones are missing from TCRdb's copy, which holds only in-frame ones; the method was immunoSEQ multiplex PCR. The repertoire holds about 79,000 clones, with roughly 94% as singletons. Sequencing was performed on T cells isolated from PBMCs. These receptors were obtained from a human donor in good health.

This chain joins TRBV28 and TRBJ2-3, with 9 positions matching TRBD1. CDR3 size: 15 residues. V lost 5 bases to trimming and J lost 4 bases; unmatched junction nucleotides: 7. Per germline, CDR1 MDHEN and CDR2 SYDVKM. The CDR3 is CASSDLDRGADTQYF. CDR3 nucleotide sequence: TGTGCCAGCAGTGATTTGGACAGGGGTGCAGATACGCAGTATTTT.

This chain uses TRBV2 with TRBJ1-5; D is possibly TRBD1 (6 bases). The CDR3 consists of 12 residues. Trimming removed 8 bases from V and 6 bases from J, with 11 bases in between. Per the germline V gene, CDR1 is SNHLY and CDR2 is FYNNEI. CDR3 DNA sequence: TGTGCCAGCGAGGGGGGGGGTCAGCCCCAGCATTTT. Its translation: CASEGGGQPQHF. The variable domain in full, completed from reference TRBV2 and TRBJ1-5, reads EPEVTQTPSHQVTQMGQEVILRCVPISNHLYFYWYRQILGQKVEFLVSFYNNEISEKSEIFDDQFSVERPDGSNFTLKIRSTKLEDSAMYFCASEGGGQPQHFGDGTRLSIL.

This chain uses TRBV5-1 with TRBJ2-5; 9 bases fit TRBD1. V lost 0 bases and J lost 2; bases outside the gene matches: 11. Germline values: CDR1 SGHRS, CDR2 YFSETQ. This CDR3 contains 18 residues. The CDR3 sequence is CASSLGGQGGYVQETQYF. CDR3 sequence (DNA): TGCGCCAGCAGCTTGGGGGGACAGGGTGGTTACGTACAAGAGACCCAGTACTTC.

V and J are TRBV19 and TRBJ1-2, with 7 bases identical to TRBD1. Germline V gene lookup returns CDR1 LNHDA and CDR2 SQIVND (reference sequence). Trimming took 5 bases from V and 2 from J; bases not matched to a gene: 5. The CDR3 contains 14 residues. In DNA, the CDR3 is TGTGCCAGTAGTCCCGGACAGGTGAACTATGGCTACACCTTC. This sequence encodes CASSPGQVNYGYTF.

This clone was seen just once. CDR3 sequence: CASSLAGEAYEQYF. DNA for the CDR3: TGTGCCAGCAGCTTAGCGGGGGAGGCCTACGAGCAGTACTTC. The rearrangement uses TRBV7-6 and TRBJ2-7, with D possibly matching TRBD2 (6 bases). CDR1 SGHVS and CDR2 FNYEAQ come from the germline V gene. There are 14 residues in the CDR3. The V end was cut by 0 bases, the J end by 2 bases, with 8 bases between.

The CDR3: CASSATTRGNSSYNEQFF. DNA for the CDR3: TGTGCCAGCAGCGCGACCACCCGGGGGAATAGCTCCTACAATGAGCAGTTCTTC. The chain has TRBV9 and TRBJ2-1, with a weak D call TRBD2 (6 bases). The ends were cut back, 3 bases at V and 0 bases at J, with 19 bases in the middle. The length of the CDR3 is 18 residues. The germline CDR1 and CDR2 sequences are SGDLS and YYNGEE.

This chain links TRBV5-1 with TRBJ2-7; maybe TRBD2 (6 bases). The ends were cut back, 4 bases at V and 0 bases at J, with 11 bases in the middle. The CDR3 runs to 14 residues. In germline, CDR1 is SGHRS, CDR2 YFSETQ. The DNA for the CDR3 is TGCGCCAGCAGCGGCCGGGGACTCTCCTACGAGCAGTACTTC. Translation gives CASSGRGLSYEQYF.

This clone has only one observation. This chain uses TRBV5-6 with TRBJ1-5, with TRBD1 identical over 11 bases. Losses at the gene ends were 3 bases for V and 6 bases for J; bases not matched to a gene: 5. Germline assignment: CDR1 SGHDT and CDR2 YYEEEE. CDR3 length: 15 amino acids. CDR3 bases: TGTGCCAGCAGCTGGGGACAGGGGGTAAGTCAGCCCCAGCATTTT. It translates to CASSWGQGVSQPQHF. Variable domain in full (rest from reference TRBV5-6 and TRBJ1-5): DAGVTQSPTHLIKTRGQQVTLRCSPKSGHDTVSWYQQALGQGPQFIFQYYEEEERQRGNFPDRFSGHQFPNYSSELNVNALLLGDSALYLCASSWGQGVSQPQHFGDGTRLSIL.

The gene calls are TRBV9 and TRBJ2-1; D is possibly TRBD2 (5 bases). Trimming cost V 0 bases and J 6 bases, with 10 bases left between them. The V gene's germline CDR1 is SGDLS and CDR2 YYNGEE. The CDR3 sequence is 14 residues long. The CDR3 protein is CASSVEVLANEQFF. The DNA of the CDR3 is TGTGCCAGCAGCGTAGAAGTCCTAGCCAATGAGCAGTTCTTC. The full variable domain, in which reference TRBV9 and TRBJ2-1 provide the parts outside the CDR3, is DSGVTQTPKHLITATGQRVTLRCSPRSGDLSVYWYQQSLDQGLQFLIQYYNGEERAKGNILERFSAQQFPDLHSELNLSSLELGDSALYFCASSVEVLANEQFFGPGTRLTVL.

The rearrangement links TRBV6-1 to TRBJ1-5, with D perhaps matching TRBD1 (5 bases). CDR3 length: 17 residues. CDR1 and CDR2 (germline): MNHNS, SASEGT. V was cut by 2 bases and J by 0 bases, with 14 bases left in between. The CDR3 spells CASSERRGVYSNQPQHF. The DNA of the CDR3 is TGTGCCAGCAGTGAAAGGAGGGGAGTCTATAGCAATCAGCCCCAGCATTTT.

The CDR3 region has the DNA TGCGCCAGCAATGGTGACAGGAGCACAGATACGCAGTATTTT. It is translated as CASNGDRSTDTQYF. This rearrangement joins TRBV5-1 to TRBJ2-3, with TRBD1 as a possible D gene (6 bases). CDR3 length: 14 residues. Per germline, CDR1 SGHRS and CDR2 YFSETQ. V was shortened by 6 bases and J by 0 bases, with 11 bases between the two germline ends.

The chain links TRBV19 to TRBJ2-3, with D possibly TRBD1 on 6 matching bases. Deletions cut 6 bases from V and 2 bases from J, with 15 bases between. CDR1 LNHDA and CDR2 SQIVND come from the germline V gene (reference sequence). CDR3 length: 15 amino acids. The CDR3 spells CASRINGQTTDTQYF. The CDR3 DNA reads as TGTGCCAGTAGGATAAACGGACAGACCACAGATACGCAGTATTTT. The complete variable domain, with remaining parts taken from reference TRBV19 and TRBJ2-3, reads DGGITQSPKYLFRKEGQNVTLSCEQNLNHDAMYWYRQDPGQGLRLIYYSQIVNDFQKGDIAEGYSVSREKKESFPLTVTSAQKNPTAFYLCASRINGQTTDTQYFGPGTRLTVL.

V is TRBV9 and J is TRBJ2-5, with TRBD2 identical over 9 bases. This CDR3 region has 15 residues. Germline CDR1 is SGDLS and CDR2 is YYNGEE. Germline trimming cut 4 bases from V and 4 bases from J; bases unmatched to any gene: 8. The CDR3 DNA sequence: TGTGCCAGCAGCCCCAGCGGGGGGCCGGGAGAGACCCAGTACTTC. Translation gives CASSPSGGPGETQYF.

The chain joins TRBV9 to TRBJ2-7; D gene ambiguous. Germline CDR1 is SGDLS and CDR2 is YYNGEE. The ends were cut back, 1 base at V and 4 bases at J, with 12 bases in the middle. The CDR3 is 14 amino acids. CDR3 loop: CASSVKAGLYEQYF. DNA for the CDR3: TGTGCCAGCAGCGTAAAGGCAGGTCTATACGAGCAGTACTTC. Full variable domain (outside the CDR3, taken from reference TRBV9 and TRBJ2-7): DSGVTQTPKHLITATGQRVTLRCSPRSGDLSVYWYQQSLDQGLQFLIQYYNGEERAKGNILERFSAQQFPDLHSELNLSSLELGDSALYFCASSVKAGLYEQYFGPGTRLTVT.

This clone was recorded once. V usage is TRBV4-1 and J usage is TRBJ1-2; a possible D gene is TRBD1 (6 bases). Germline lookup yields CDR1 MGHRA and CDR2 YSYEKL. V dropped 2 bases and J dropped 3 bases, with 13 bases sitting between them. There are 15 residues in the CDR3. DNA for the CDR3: TGCGCCAGCAGCCAATTGGACAGAGTAGACTATGGCTACACCTTC. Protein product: CASSQLDRVDYGYTF.

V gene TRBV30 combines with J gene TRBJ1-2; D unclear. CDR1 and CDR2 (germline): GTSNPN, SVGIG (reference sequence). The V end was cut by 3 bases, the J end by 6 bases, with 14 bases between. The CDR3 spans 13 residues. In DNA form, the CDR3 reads TGTGCCTGGAGCGCGACTTTTGTAAATGGCTACACCTTC. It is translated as CAWSATFVNGYTF.

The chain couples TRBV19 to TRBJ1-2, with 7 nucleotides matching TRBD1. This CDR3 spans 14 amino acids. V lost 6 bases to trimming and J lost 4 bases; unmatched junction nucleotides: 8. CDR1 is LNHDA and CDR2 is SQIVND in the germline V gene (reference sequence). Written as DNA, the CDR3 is TGTGCCAGTAGCAGGACAGGAGGGACCTATGGCTACACCTTC. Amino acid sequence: CASSRTGGTYGYTF.

This chain's CDR3 is CASSLTGGAPGELFF. In DNA, the CDR3 is TGTGCCAGCAGCTTAACCGGGGGGGCTCCCGGGGAGCTGTTTTTT. The chain is built from TRBV7-9 and TRBJ2-2, with 8 bases that match TRBD2. J was trimmed by 6 bases and V by 2 bases; bases with no gene match: 5. Looked up from germline, CDR1 is SEHNR and CDR2 is FQNEAQ (reference sequence). This CDR3 region has 15 residues.

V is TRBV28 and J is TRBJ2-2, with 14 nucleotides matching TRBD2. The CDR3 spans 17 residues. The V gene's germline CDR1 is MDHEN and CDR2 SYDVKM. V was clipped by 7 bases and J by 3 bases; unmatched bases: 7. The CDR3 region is CASTVTSGRGHTGELFF. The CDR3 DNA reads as TGTGCCAGCACTGTGACTAGCGGGAGGGGGCACACCGGGGAGCTGTTTTTT. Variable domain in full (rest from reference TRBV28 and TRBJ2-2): DVKVTQSSRYLVKRTGEKVFLECVQDMDHENMFWYRQDPGLGLRLIYFSYDVKMKEKGDIPEGYSVSREKKERFSLILESASTNQTSMYLCASTVTSGRGHTGELFFGEGSRLTVL.

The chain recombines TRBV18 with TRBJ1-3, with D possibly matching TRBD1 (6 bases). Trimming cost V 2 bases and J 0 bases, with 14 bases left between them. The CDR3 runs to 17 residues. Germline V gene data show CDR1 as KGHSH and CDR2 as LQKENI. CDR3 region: CASSPRSGQLSGNTIYF. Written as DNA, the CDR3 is TGTGCCAGCTCACCAAGATCGGGACAACTCTCTGGAAACACCATATATTTT.

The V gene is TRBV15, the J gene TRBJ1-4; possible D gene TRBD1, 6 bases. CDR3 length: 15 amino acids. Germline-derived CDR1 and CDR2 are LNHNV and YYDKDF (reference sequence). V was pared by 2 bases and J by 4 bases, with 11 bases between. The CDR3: CATSRFQGRNEKLFF. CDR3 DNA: TGTGCCACCAGCAGATTCCAGGGGCGTAATGAAAAACTGTTTTTT. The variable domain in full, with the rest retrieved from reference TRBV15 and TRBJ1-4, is DAMVIQNPRYQVTQFGKPVTLSCSQTLNHNVMYWYQQKSSQAPKLLFHYYDKDFNNEADTPDNFQSRRPNTSFCFLDIRSPGLGDTAMYLCATSRFQGRNEKLFFGSGTQLSVL.

The CDR3 here is CASSSGQGASEAFF. As DNA, the CDR3 is TGTGCCAGCAGTTCAGGTCAGGGGGCTAGTGAAGCTTTCTTT. The chain employs TRBV6-5 and TRBJ1-1, with 8 nucleotides matching TRBD1. The CDR3 runs to 14 residues. Germline V gene data show CDR1 as MNHEY and CDR2 as SVGAGI. The V and J ends lost 4 bases and 7 bases, in that order; junction bases with no gene match: 8.

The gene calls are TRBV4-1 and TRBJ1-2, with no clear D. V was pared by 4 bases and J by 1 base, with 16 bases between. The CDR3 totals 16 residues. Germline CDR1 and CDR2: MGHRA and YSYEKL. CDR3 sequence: CASSRIPTRDNYGYTF. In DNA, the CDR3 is TGCGCCAGCAGCCGGATTCCCACCCGGGATAACTATGGCTACACCTTC.